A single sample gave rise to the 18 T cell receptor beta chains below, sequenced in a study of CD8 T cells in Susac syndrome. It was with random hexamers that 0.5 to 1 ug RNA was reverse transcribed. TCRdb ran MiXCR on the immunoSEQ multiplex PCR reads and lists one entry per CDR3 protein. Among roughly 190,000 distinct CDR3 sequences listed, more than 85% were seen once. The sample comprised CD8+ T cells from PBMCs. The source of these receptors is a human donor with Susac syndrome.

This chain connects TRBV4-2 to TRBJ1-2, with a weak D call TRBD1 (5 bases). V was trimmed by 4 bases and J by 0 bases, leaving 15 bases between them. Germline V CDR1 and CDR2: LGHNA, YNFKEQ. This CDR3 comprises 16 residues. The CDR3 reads CASSPGAEGPNYGYTF. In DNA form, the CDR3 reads TGTGCCAGCAGCCCCGGGGCGGAGGGCCCTAACTATGGCTACACCTTC.

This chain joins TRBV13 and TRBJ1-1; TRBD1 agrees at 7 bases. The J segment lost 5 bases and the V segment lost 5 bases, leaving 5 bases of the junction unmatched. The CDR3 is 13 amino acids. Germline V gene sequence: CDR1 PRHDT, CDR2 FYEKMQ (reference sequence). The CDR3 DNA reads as TGTGCCAGCAGCCTAACACAGGGGACTGAAGCTTTCTTT. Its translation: CASSLTQGTEAFF.

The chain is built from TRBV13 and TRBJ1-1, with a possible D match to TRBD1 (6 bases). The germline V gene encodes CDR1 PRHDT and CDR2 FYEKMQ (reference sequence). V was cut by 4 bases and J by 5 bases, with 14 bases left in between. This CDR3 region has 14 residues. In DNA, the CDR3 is TGTGCCAGCAGCTCCGACGGGGGGCGGACTGAAGCTTTCTTT. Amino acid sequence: CASSSDGGRTEAFF.

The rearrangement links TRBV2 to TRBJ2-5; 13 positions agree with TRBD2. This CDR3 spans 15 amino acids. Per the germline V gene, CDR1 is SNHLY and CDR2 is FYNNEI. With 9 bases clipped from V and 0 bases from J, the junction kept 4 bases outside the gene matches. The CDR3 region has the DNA TGTGCCAGGGGGACTAGCGGGAACCACCAAGAGACCCAGTACTTC. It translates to CARGTSGNHQETQYF. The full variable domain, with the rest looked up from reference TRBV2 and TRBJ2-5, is EPEVTQTPSHQVTQMGQEVILRCVPISNHLYFYWYRQILGQKVEFLVSFYNNEISEKSEIFDDQFSVERPDGSNFTLKIRSTKLEDSAMYFCARGTSGNHQETQYFGPGTRLLVL.

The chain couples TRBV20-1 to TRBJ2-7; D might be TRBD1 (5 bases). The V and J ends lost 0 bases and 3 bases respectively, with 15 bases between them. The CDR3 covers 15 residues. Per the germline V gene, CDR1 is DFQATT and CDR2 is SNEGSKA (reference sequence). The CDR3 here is CSARDSEGVSYEQYF. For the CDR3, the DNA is TGCAGTGCTAGAGACTCCGAAGGGGTAAGCTACGAGCAGTACTTC.

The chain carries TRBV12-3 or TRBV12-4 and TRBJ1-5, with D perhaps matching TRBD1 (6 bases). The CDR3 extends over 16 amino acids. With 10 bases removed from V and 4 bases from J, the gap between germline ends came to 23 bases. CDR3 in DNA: TGTGCCACTTCCCTAGGATCAGACAGGACTAATCAGCCCCAGCATTTT. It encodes CATSLGSDRTNQPQHF.

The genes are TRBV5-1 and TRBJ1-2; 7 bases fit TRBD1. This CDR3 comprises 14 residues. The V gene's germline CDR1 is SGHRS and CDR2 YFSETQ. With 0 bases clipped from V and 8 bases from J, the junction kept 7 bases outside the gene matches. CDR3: CASSLDRGGEGYTF. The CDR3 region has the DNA TGCGCCAGCAGCTTGGACAGGGGTGGTGAGGGCTACACCTTC.

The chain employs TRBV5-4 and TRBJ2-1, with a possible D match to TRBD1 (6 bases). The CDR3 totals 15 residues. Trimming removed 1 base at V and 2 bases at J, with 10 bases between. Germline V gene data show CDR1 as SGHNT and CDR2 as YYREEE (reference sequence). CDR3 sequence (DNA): TGTGCCAGCAGCTTGAAGACAGGAGCCTACAATGAGCAGTTCTTC. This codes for CASSLKTGAYNEQFF.

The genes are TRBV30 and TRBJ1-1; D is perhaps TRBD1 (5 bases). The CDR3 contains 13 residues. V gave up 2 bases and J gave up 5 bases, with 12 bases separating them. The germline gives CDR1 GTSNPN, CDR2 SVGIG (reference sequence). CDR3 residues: CAWSPQGHTEAFF. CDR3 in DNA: TGTGCCTGGAGTCCGCAGGGTCATACTGAAGCTTTCTTT. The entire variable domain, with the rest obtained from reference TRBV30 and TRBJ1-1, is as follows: SQTIHQWPATLVQPVGSPLSLECTVEGTSNPNLYWYRQAAGRGLQLLFYSVGIGQISSEVPQNLSASRPQDRQFILSSKKLLLSDSGFYLCAWSPQGHTEAFFGQGTRLTVV.

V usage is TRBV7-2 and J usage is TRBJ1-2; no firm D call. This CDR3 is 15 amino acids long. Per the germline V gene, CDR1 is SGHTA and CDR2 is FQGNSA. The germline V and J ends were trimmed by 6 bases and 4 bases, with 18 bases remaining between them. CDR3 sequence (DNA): TGTGCCAGCAGAACTAGCCAGAGATATCTCTATGGCTACACCTTC. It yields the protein CASRTSQRYLYGYTF.

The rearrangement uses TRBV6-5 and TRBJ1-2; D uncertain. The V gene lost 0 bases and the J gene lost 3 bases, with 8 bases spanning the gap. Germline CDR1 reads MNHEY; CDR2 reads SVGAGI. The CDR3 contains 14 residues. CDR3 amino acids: CASSYSEGDYGYTF. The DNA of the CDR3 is TGTGCCAGCAGTTACTCGGAGGGAGACTATGGCTACACCTTC.

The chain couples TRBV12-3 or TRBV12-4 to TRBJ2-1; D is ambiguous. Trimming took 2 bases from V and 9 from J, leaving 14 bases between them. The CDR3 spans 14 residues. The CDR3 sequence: CASSLILNEAEQFF. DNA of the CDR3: TGTGCCAGCAGTTTAATCCTAAACGAGGCTGAGCAGTTCTTC.

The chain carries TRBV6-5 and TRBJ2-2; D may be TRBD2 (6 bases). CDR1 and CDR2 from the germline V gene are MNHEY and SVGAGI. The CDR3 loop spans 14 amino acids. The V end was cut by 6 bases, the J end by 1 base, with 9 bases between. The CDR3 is CASRVEGNTGELFF. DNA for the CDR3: TGTGCCAGCAGAGTGGAGGGGAACACCGGGGAGCTGTTTTTT.

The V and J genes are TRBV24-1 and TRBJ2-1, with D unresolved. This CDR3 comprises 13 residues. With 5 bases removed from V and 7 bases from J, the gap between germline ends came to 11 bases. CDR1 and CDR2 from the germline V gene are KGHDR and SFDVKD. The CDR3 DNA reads TGTGCCACCAGTGTGGACCGGAGTAATGAGCAGTTCTTC. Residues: CATSVDRSNEQFF.

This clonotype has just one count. As DNA, the CDR3 is TGTGCCAGCAGTTTGTTACCAGTGACCTATGGCTACACCTTC. It specifies CASSLLPVTYGYTF. J is TRBJ1-2 and V is TRBV12-3 or TRBV12-4; D remains unclear. The CDR3 is made up of 14 amino acids. V dropped 3 bases and J dropped 4 bases, with 12 bases sitting between them.

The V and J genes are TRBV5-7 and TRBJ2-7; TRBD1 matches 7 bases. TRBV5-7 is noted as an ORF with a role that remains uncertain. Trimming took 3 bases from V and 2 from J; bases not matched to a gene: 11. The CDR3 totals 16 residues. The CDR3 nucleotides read TGTGCCAGCAGCTCCGGGACAGCCCCCGTTCCCTACGAGCAGTACTTC. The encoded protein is CASSSGTAPVPYEQYF.

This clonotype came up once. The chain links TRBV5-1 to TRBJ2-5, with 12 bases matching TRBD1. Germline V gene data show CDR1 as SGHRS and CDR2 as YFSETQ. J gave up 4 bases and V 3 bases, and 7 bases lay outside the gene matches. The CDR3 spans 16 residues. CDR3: CASSSQRDRGRETQYF. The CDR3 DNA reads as TGCGCCAGCAGCTCTCAACGGGACAGGGGGCGAGAGACCCAGTACTTC.

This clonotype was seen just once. The CDR3 protein is CASSSGLAGGGYNEQFF. CDR3 DNA sequence: TGCGCCAGCAGTTCGGGACTAGCGGGAGGTGGGTACAATGAGCAGTTCTTC. The chain joins TRBV10-2 to TRBJ2-1; 15 bases are shared with TRBD2. The CDR3 loop spans 17 amino acids. Germline assignment: CDR1 WSHSY and CDR2 SAAADI. V lost 5 bases, J lost 4 bases, and 6 bases stayed unmatched.